The following is a T cell receptor beta chain sequence with its context. The antigen remains undetermined. The data were taken from a study of T cell repertoires in cytomegalovirus infection. As for the study in general: Indicated by public TCR beta signatures were CMV infection and matching HLA type. Study outcomes and limitations: Carriers of CMV plus the relevant HLA were identified by cumulative public TCR beta family frequency.

V was clipped by 3 bases and J by 0 bases; unmatched bases: 5. Per germline, CDR1 MNHNS and CDR2 SASEGT. CDR3 length equals 16 residues. TCRdb recomputed calls from the reads with MiXCR, one row per CDR3 protein. Of about 400,000 distinct CDR3 sequences in the sample, about 34% are singletons; the top ten hold approximately 15%. This chain connects TRBV6-1 to TRBJ1-1; 9 bases fit TRBD1. The origin of this receptor is a human donor in good health (CMV status not recorded). Some clones in this sample may be carry-over from other donors' samples. The sample consisted of cultured PBMCs, taken from culture after CMV antigen stimulation. CDR3 sequence reads: CASSDGTGIMNTEAFF. Here the CDR3 DNA reads TGTGCCAGCAGTGATGGGACAGGGATCATGAACACTGAAGCTTTCTTT.